A selection of T cell receptor beta chains follows, all from one sample in a study of post-analysis software for immune sequencing data. In TCRdb, the PCR reads were re-called with MiXCR into one record per CDR3 protein. This table holds fewer than 850,000 distinct CDR3 sequences, around 45% found once. Input material: blood. Every receptor here comes from a girl aged 10 to 17 with multiple sclerosis. CDR3s include the opening cysteine and the closing phenylalanine or tryptophan. The D gene is left open where the match is weak. Some rows mark clone size as missing; the rest say once, few, many or name a class of expanded clone.

>TRBD1|TRBV4-3|14|few|TRBJ2-7
CASSQQTGTYEQYF
TGCGCCAGCAGCCAACAGACAGGGACCTACGAGCAGTACTTC
>-|TRBV7-2|14|-|TRBJ1-1
CASSLKGPNTEAFF
TGTGCCAGCAGCTTAAAGGGTCCGAACACTGAAGCTTTCTTT
>-|TRBV12-3/TRBV12-4|12|-|TRBJ2-2
CASSLGNGEPFF
TGTGCCAGCAGTTTGGGTAACGGGGAGCCGTTTTTT
>-|TRBV7-9|12|-|TRBJ2-1
CASGPPRVEQFF
TGTGCCAGCGGACCCCCTAGGGTGGAGCAGTTCTTC
>-|TRBV27|13|few|TRBJ1-2
CASSLGEQATRTF
TGTGCCAGCAGTTTAGGGGAACAGGCAACCCGCACCTTC
>-|TRBV6-6|16|-|TRBJ2-3
CASRRNGVASTDTQYF
TGTGCCAGCAGAAGGAACGGGGTCGCTAGCACAGATACGCAGTATTTT
>-|TRBV27|14|-|TRBJ2-5
CASSNDRYQETQYF
TGTGCCAGCAGTAATGACAGATACCAAGAGACCCAGTACTTC
>-|TRBV12-3/TRBV12-4|11|few|TRBJ1-1
CASSPGAGAFF
TGTGCCAGCAGCCCTGGGGCGGGTGCTTTCTTT
>-|TRBV28|14|few|TRBJ2-5
CASGNWGAWETQYF
TGTGCCAGCGGGAACTGGGGGGCTTGGGAGACCCAGTACTTC
>TRBD2|TRBV3-1|17|-|TRBJ2-3
CARSQDGLAGAADTQYF
TGTGCCCGCAGCCAAGACGGCCTAGCGGGAGCGGCAGATACGCAGTATTTT
>-|TRBV12-3/TRBV12-4|18|-|TRBJ2-6
CASSLGGVTGAGANVLTF
TGTGCCAGCAGTTTAGGGGGGGTTACAGGGGCTGGGGCCAACGTCCTGACTTTC
>-|TRBV10-3|14|few|TRBJ2-3
CAITQGPSTDTQYF
TGTGCCATCACGCAGGGGCCTAGCACAGATACGCAGTATTTT
>-|TRBV12-3/TRBV12-4|16|-|TRBJ2-7
CASSILGRLSSYEQYF
TGTGCCAGCAGTATCCTCGGGCGCCTATCATCCTACGAGCAGTACTTC
>-|TRBV12-3/TRBV12-4|14|-|TRBJ2-5
CASSPPGSQETQYF
TGTGCCAGCAGTCCCCCCGGATCCCAAGAGACCCAGTACTTC
>-|TRBV20-1|11|few|TRBJ1-5
CSARAGQPQHF
TGCAGTGCTAGAGCGGGTCAGCCCCAGCATTTT
>TRBD2|TRBV7-2|17|few|TRBJ2-1
CASSTPTSGGSYNEQFF
TGTGCCAGCAGCACACCGACTAGCGGAGGCTCCTACAATGAGCAGTTCTTC
>TRBD2|TRBV12-3/TRBV12-4|16|-|TRBJ2-7
CVSSFEIAGAADEQYF
TGTGTCAGCAGCTTCGAAATAGCGGGAGCGGCCGACGAGCAGTACTTC
>-|TRBV6-2/TRBV6-3|13|few|TRBJ2-5
CASRETSKETQYF
TGTGCCAGCAGGGAAACTAGCAAAGAGACCCAGTACTTC
>-|TRBV20-1|16|few|TRBJ2-5
CSARDLGLAGQETQYF
TGCAGTGCTAGAGATCTCGGCCTTGCAGGCCAAGAGACCCAGTACTTC
>-|TRBV7-8|12|-|TRBJ2-4
CASSHSMNIQYF
TGTGCCAGCAGTCATAGCATGAACATTCAGTACTTC
>-|TRBV29-1|17|-|TRBJ2-7
CSATGSVVSGKGYEQYF
TGCAGCGCGACCGGGTCGGTGGTATCCGGGAAGGGCTACGAGCAGTACTTC
>TRBD2|TRBV12-3/TRBV12-4|16|few|TRBJ2-3
CASSLLAGGPPDTQYF
TGTGCCAGCAGTTTATTAGCGGGAGGGCCCCCAGATACGCAGTATTTT
>TRBD2|TRBV7-9|16|few|TRBJ2-7
CASSSGRTSGTYEQYF
TGTGCCAGCAGCTCAGGCCGGACTAGCGGCACCTACGAGCAGTACTTC
>-|TRBV20-1|11|few|TRBJ2-3
CSAPESDTQYF
TGCAGTGCTCCGGAGTCGGATACGCAGTATTTT
>-|TRBV7-7|15|-|TRBJ2-7
CASSPSSGNSYEQYF
TGTGCTAGCAGCCCATCCTCCGGGAACTCCTACGAGCAGTACTTC
>TRBD2|TRBV5-1|16|-|TRBJ2-7
CASSLVRLAGSYEQYF
TGCGCCAGCAGCTTGGTCCGACTAGCGGGCTCCTACGAGCAGTACTTC
>TRBD1|TRBV7-6|18|-|TRBJ2-7
CASSLVGPGDSSYNEQYF
TGTGCCAGCAGCTTAGTTGGGCCAGGGGACAGCTCCTACAATGAGCAGTACTTC
>-|TRBV19|15|-|TRBJ2-3
CASSDTGPRTDTQYF
TGTGCCAGTAGTGACACAGGTCCCCGCACAGATACGCAGTATTTT
>-|TRBV10-3|13|-|TRBJ1-2
CAISPTANYGYTF
TGTGCCATCAGCCCGACAGCTAACTATGGCTACACCTTC
>TRBD2|TRBV20-1|15|-|TRBJ2-1
CSARGDSGMGNEQFF
TGCAGTGCTAGAGGGGATAGCGGGATGGGAAATGAGCAGTTCTTC
>-|TRBV29-1|12|-|TRBJ2-3
CSVVMDTDTQYF
TGCAGCGTTGTAATGGATACAGATACGCAGTATTTT
>-|TRBV19|18|few|TRBJ1-2
CASTRRGVVGVRDYGYTF
TGTGCCAGTACGCGAAGGGGGGTAGTCGGGGTGCGAGACTATGGCTACACCTTC
>-|TRBV20-1|15|-|TRBJ2-7
CSARENDNGVSEQYF
TGCAGTGCTAGAGAAAACGACAATGGGGTTAGCGAGCAGTACTTC
>-|TRBV13|14|-|TRBJ2-1
CASTPGSGDNEQFF
TGTGCCAGCACCCCGGGATCGGGGGACAATGAGCAGTTCTTC
>-|TRBV4-2|16|-|TRBJ2-4
CASSQEQGTQGNIQYF
TGTGCCAGCAGCCAAGAACAAGGGACCCAGGGGAACATTCAGTACTTC
>-|TRBV19|13|few|TRBJ2-7
CASSDDYDYEQYF
TGTGCCAGCTCGGATGACTACGACTACGAGCAGTACTTC
>-|TRBV9|15|-|TRBJ2-7
CASSAQATTSYEQYF
TGTGCCAGCAGCGCACAGGCTACTACATCCTACGAGCAGTACTTC
>TRBD2|TRBV6-1|17|-|TRBJ2-3
CASSRGLAGGYSDTQYF
TGTGCCAGCAGTCGGGGACTAGCGGGAGGGTACTCAGATACGCAGTATTTT
>TRBD2|TRBV18|16|-|TRBJ2-1
CASSPQLAEGYNEQFF
TGTGCCAGCTCACCACAACTAGCGGAGGGGTACAATGAGCAGTTCTTC
>TRBD1|TRBV29-1|14|-|TRBJ2-5
CSAGDRVAYNEQYF
TGCAGCGCTGGGGACAGGGTAGCTTACAATGAGCAGTACTTC
>-|TRBV6-5|18|-|TRBJ2-1
CASSYIGVGGTLYNEQFF
TGTGCCAGCAGTTACATCGGGGTAGGCGGGACCCTCTACAATGAGCAGTTCTTC
>-|TRBV20-1|15|-|TRBJ2-5
CSARDPARMRETQYF
TGCAGTGCTAGAGATCCGGCGCGTATGAGGGAGACCCAGTACTTC
>TRBD1|TRBV4-1|15|-|TRBJ2-7
CASSQEGTATYEQYF
TGCGCCAGCAGCCAAGAAGGGACAGCCACCTACGAGCAGTACTTC
>-|TRBV30|15|-|TRBJ2-7
CAWSERQNPSYEQYF
TGTGCCTGGAGTGAGCGGCAGAACCCTTCCTACGAGCAGTACTTC
>TRBD2|TRBV12-3/TRBV12-4|17|once|TRBJ2-1
CASSPGLAGVEVDEQFF
TGTGCCAGCAGTCCGGGACTAGCGGGAGTTGAGGTCGATGAGCAGTTCTTC
>-|TRBV15|15|-|TRBJ2-7
CATSRDRGILYEQYF
TGTGCCACCAGCAGGGATCGTGGCATTCTCTACGAGCAGTACTTC
>-|TRBV5-1|13|-|TRBJ2-7
CASSLEVWYEQYF
TGCGCCAGCAGCTTGGAAGTATGGTACGAGCAGTACTTC